This T cell receptor beta chain came from a study of Ad26.COV2.S vaccination and SARS-CoV-2 variants. The study, taken as a whole, reports: The placebo group had lower spike-specific TCR breadth than the vaccine recipients did.

This table comes from immunoSEQ multiplex PCR, and its TCRdb copy is limited to in-frame clones, with some not included. This table holds approximately 300,000 clones, around four fifths found once. As to this clone: No antigen is known for it.

Treatment given: 19 received Ad26.COV2.S at low or high dose, single or two shots; about 5 received placebo; per-sample allocation not given. The samples date from day 63 after the first vaccine or placebo injection. It was an adult aged 18-55 years in Boston who was the donor. Per germline, CDR1 SGHTA and CDR2 FQGNSA. The CDR3 extends over 13 amino acids. Trimming took off 3 bases at V and 8 bases at J, with 10 bases between the two ends. The source was peripheral blood, collected in a trial of Ad26.COV2.S vaccine versus placebo. The origin of this receptor is a person aged 18-65 years who received the Ad26.COV2.S COVID-19 vaccine or a placebo. The chain joins TRBV7-2 to TRBJ1-4; D is undetermined. The CDR3: CASSLAPREKLFF. As DNA, the CDR3 is TGTGCCAGCAGCTTGGCACCTAGGGAAAAACTGTTTTTT.